Listed below are T cell receptor beta chains from one sample, sequenced in a study of shared clonotypes between healthy human individuals. Assay used: immunoSEQ multiplex PCR; TCRdb lists only in-frame clones, some missing. Among 2 million to 2.5 million clones listed, less than 95% were seen once. Sequencing was carried out using naive CD4+ T cells from PBMCs. The receptors were sampled from a man between 18 and 29 years old in good health. Some clones in this sample may be carry-over from other donors' samples. CDR3s include the opening cysteine and the closing phenylalanine or tryptophan. The D gene is left open where the match is weak. Size values are once, few and many counts, or a class for expanded clones, and some rows have none.

D gene,clone size,CDR3 length,V gene,J gene,CDR3 DNA,CDR3 protein
NA,once,15,TRBV18,TRBJ1-5,TGTGCCAGCTCACCACTATCGGGGGATTATCAGCCCCAGCATTTT,CASSPLSGDYQPQHF
TRBD1,NA,14,TRBV2,TRBJ1-1,TGTGCCAGCAGTGTCACTGCAGGGGGCACTGAAGCTTTCTTT,CASSVTAGGTEAFF
TRBD1,many,13,TRBV5-4,TRBJ1-2,TGTGCCAGCAGCCACATCGACAGGGGCGGCTACACCTTC,CASSHIDRGGYTF
NA,few,15,TRBV5-1,TRBJ1-5,TGCGCCAGCAGCCAAGAGGGCCGGATACATCAGCCCCAGCATTTT,CASSQEGRIHQPQHF
NA,NA,13,TRBV10-3,TRBJ2-1,TGTGCCATCAGTGTCTCAGGATACAATGAGCAGTTCTTC,CAISVSGYNEQFF
NA,NA,13,TRBV10-3,TRBJ1-5,TGTGCCATCAGAGGACAGTACAATCAGCCCCAGCATTTT,CAIRGQYNQPQHF
TRBD1,NA,14,TRBV11-3,TRBJ1-1,TGTGCCAGCAGCGAAGGACAGGGGGTCGCTGAAGCTTTCTTT,CASSEGQGVAEAFF
TRBD2,NA,14,TRBV6-1,TRBJ2-7,TGTGCCAGCAGTGAAGAAAGGACTAGCGGGAGGCAGTACTTC,CASSEERTSGRQYF
NA,NA,15,TRBV11-3,TRBJ1-1,TGTGCCAGCAGCTTAGGACCACATAAAGGGGCTGAAGCTTTCTTT,CASSLGPHKGAEAFF
TRBD2,NA,19,TRBV18,TRBJ2-1,TGTGCCAGCTCACCACCTACTGGGCCTGGCGGGAGAAGTGGGAATGAGCAGTTCTTC,CASSPPTGPGGRSGNEQFF
TRBD2,NA,16,TRBV5-4,TRBJ2-5,TGTGCCAGCAGCCCCCCGGGACTAGCGGGTGTGGAGACCCAGTACTTC,CASSPPGLAGVETQYF
TRBD1,NA,12,TRBV10-3,TRBJ1-1,TGTGCCATCAGAAGGACAGGAGAGGAAGCTTTCTTT,CAIRRTGEEAFF
NA,once,13,TRBV7-9,TRBJ1-2,TGTGCCAGCATCCCCCAAGTTAACTATGGCTACACCTTC,CASIPQVNYGYTF
NA,NA,16,TRBV7-5,TRBJ2-4,TGTGTCAGAAGCTTGAGACCGGGAAAGGACAAAAACATTCAGTACTTC,CVRSLRPGKDKNIQYF
NA,NA,15,TRBV5-4,TRBJ1-2,TGTGCCAGCAGCGCCGACAGCCCGCCTAACTATGGCTACACCTTC,CASSADSPPNYGYTF
NA,NA,16,TRBV11-3,TRBJ2-1,TGTGCCAGCAGCTTAGGGTGGGGTAGCTCCTACAATGAGCAGTTCTTC,CASSLGWGSSYNEQFF
NA,once,15,TRBV7-3,TRBJ2-3,TGTGCCAGCAGCTTAACCCGAATTAGCACAGATACGCAGTATTTT,CASSLTRISTDTQYF